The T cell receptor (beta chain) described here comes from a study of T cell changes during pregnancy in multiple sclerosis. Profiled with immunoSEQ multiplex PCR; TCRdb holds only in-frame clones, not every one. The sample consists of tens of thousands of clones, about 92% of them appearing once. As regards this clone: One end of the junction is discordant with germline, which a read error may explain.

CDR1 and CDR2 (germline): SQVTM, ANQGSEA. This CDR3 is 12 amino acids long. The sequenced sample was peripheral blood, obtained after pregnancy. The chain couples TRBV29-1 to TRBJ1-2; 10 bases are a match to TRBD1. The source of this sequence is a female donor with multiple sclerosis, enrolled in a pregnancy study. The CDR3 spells CSGRTGGYDYTF. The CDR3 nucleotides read TGCAGCGGTCGGACAGGGGGATATGACTACACCTTC.